Listed below are T cell receptor beta chains from one sample, sequenced in a study of T cells in localized non-small cell lung cancer. TCRdb's copy holds only in-frame clones and misses some; the assay was immunoSEQ multiplex PCR. The sample consists of roughly 38,000 clones, 86% of them appearing once. The sequencing used peripheral blood mononuclear cells, collected before any cancer treatment. All receptors come from a male donor aged 60 or over with stage II lung adenocarcinoma. Each CDR3 is given with its conserved first and last residue. The D gene is left open where the match is weak. Expanded clones get a size class; other rows say once, few or many, or leave the size out.

>TRBJ2-1|-|TRBV18|TRBD2
TGTGCCACCAACAGCGGGAGGTCGAACAATGAGCAGTTCTTC
CATNSGRSNNEQFF
>TRBJ2-5|-|TRBV5-1|-
TGCGCCAGCAGCTTGGCTTTTTGGGCGGGGGAGACCCAGTACTTC
CASSLAFWAGETQYF
>TRBJ2-7|-|TRBV6-1|-
TGTGCCAGCAGTATGGCGGACTCCTACGAGCAGTACTTC
CASSMADSYEQYF
>TRBJ1-2|-|TRBV7-2|TRBD1
TGTGCCAGCAGCTTATCCCCGGACAGGTTGTATGGCTACACCTTC
CASSLSPDRLYGYTF
>TRBJ2-5|-|TRBV9|TRBD2
TGTGCCAGCAGCGTAGAGGGTCCTAGCGGGAGTACGGAGACCCAGTACTTC
CASSVEGPSGSTETQYF
>TRBJ1-5|-|TRBV7-2|-
TGTGCCAGCGGGGTGGGGAGCAATCAGCCCCAGCATTTT
CASGVGSNQPQHF
>TRBJ1-2|-|TRBV9|TRBD1
TGTGCCAGCAGCCCCCGGGACAGGGTCTATGGCTACACCTTC
CASSPRDRVYGYTF
>TRBJ2-7|-|TRBV19|-
TGTGCCAGTAGCCCGCGGACGCATTACGAGCAGTACTTC
CASSPRTHYEQYF
>TRBJ1-3|-|TRBV5-6|-
TGTGCCAGCAGCCTGGGGGGGTTCTCTGGAAACACCATATATTTT
CASSLGGFSGNTIYF
>TRBJ2-7|-|TRBV5-8|TRBD2
TGTGCCAGCAGGGGACTAGCGGGACGCGAGCAGTACTTC
CASRGLAGREQYF
>TRBJ2-1|-|TRBV7-9|-
TGTGCCAGCAGCTTGGGACTCCCCTACAATGAGCAGTTCTTC
CASSLGLPYNEQFF
>TRBJ1-1|-|TRBV18|-
TGTGCCAGCTTGAACCGGGGCGACACTGAAGCTTTCTTT
CASLNRGDTEAFF
>TRBJ1-4|-|TRBV2|TRBD1
TGTGCCAGCAGTGAAAATTGGGGACAGGGGGCAGGAAAACTGTTTTTT
CASSENWGQGAGKLFF
>TRBJ2-7|-|TRBV19|-
TGTGCCAGTAGTCCCCGGAGGGCAGCCTACGAGCAGTACTTC
CASSPRRAAYEQYF
>TRBJ1-2|-|TRBV2|-
TGTGCCAGCAGTGAAGGGACAACTCAACGATCGGGCTACACCTTC
CASSEGTTQRSGYTF
>TRBJ2-3|-|TRBV5-1|-
TGCGCCAGCAGCCCGGGCTTGGATACGCAGTATTTT
CASSPGLDTQYF
>TRBJ1-4|-|TRBV30|TRBD1
TGTGCCAGCACAGACAGGGAGGGGAAGTGGGAGGAAAAACTGTTTTTT
CASTDREGKWEEKLFF
>TRBJ2-1|-|TRBV19|-
TGTGCCACCGAATCGAGGCAGGGGGGGTCCTACAATGAGCAGTTCTTC
CATESRQGGSYNEQFF
>TRBJ2-1|few|TRBV4-1|TRBD1
TGCGCCAGCAGCCAGGACAGGGTACGGGAGCAGTTCTTC
CASSQDRVREQFF
>TRBJ2-1|-|TRBV11-3|TRBD2
TGTGCCAGCAGCCATAGGACTAGCGGGAGTAATGAGCAGTTCTTC
CASSHRTSGSNEQFF
>TRBJ2-5|-|TRBV5-1|-
TGCGCCAGCAGGCCGGGCGCAACGGAAGAGACCCAGTACTTC
CASRPGATEETQYF
>TRBJ1-2|-|TRBV4-3|-
TGCGCCAGCAGCCAAGATCCCCCCGGGGTTACGGAGAGCTATGGCTACACCTTC
CASSQDPPGVTESYGYTF
>TRBJ2-2|-|TRBV5-1|TRBD1
TGCGCCAGCAGCTTGGCCTTGACAGGGGCGCCCGGGGAGCTGTTTTTT
CASSLALTGAPGELFF
>TRBJ2-7|-|TRBV6-5|TRBD1
TGTGCCAGCAGTCTTACCCGGGACAGGGCCTACGAGCAGTACTTC
CASSLTRDRAYEQYF
>TRBJ2-5|-|TRBV4-3|TRBD2
TGCGCCAGCAGCCCTGGGACTAGCGGAGCCGGAGAGACCCAGTACTTC
CASSPGTSGAGETQYF
>TRBJ2-3|medium-sized|TRBV28|-
TGTGCCAGCAGCCCGTTTCGCGGGCGGCCCACAGATACGCAGTATTTT
CASSPFRGRPTDTQYF
>TRBJ1-2|-|TRBV2|TRBD1
TGTGCCAGCAGTCCCGGACAGGGCCCTTATGGCTACACCTTC
CASSPGQGPYGYTF
>TRBJ1-2|once|TRBV14|-
TGTGCCAGCAGCCAAGGGCGCAACTATGGCTACACCTTC
CASSQGRNYGYTF
>TRBJ1-4|-|TRBV7-9|-
TGTGCCAGCAGCACTAAGGGTGGAAGACACGAAAAACTGTTTTTT
CASSTKGGRHEKLFF
>TRBJ1-5|-|TRBV10-3|TRBD1
TGTGCCATCAGTGAGACCCGCACAGGGGGGGAGCCCCAGCATTTT
CAISETRTGGEPQHF
>TRBJ1-1|once|TRBV19|-
TGTGCCAGTAGGCTGGGCGAATATGGGGTCACTGAAGCTTTCTTT
CASRLGEYGVTEAFF
>TRBJ1-2|-|TRBV2|TRBD1
TGTGCCAGCGTGAGGGACAGGGGCTTATATGGCTACACCTTC
CASVRDRGLYGYTF
>TRBJ2-1|-|TRBV6-6|-
TGTGCCAGCGATGCCCCCGGCAAGAGAGGTGAGCAGTTCTTC
CASDAPGKRGEQFF
>TRBJ1-1|-|TRBV19|-
TGTGCCAGTAGGGGCGGTTATACCGGGAACACTGAAGCTTTCTTT
CASRGGYTGNTEAFF
>TRBJ2-2|-|TRBV5-1|TRBD2
TGCGCCAGCAGTACTGGCGGGAGGGTCGCCGGGGAGCTGTTTTTT
CASSTGGRVAGELFF
>TRBJ2-3|once|TRBV6-5|-
TGTGCCAGCAGTTCGAGGGGGTGGGCAGAAGATACGCAGTATTTT
CASSSRGWAEDTQYF
>TRBJ2-5|-|TRBV19|TRBD2
TGTGCCAGTAGTATGGGACTAGCGGGAGGGCAAAAGACCCAGTACTTC
CASSMGLAGGQKTQYF
>TRBJ1-1|once|TRBV18|TRBD1
TGTGCCAGCTCCCGGGACAGGGGGTTTTCTGAAGCTTTCTTT
CASSRDRGFSEAFF
>TRBJ2-2|-|TRBV14|-
TGTGCCAGCGAGCTGGGGGCGAACACCGGGGAGCTGTTTTTT
CASELGANTGELFF
>TRBJ1-1|-|TRBV5-1|-
TGCGCCAGCAGTTACGACGAGAACACTGAAGCTTTCTTT
CASSYDENTEAFF
>TRBJ1-4|once|TRBV5-1|TRBD1
TGCGCCAGCAGCTTGAGGGACAGTGCAACTAATGAAAAACTGTTTTTT
CASSLRDSATNEKLFF
>TRBJ1-5|-|TRBV15|-
TGTGCCACCAGCAGAGAAGGGAATCAGCCCCAGCATTTT
CATSREGNQPQHF
>TRBJ1-2|-|TRBV28|-
TGTGCCAGCATCCGAACCGGGGCTAACTATGGCTACACCTTC
CASIRTGANYGYTF
>TRBJ1-5|-|TRBV25-1|-
TGTGCCAGCAGTGAGGAGGGAGGGAATCAGCCCCAGCATTTT
CASSEEGGNQPQHF
>TRBJ1-3|-|TRBV5-1|-
TGCGCCAGCAGCTTGAGGGGGTCCCCTGGAAACACCATATATTTT
CASSLRGSPGNTIYF
>TRBJ2-1|-|TRBV2|TRBD2
TGTGCCAGCTCAGTAGGCGGGAGCTCCTACAATGAGCAGTTCTTC
CASSVGGSSYNEQFF
>TRBJ2-6|-|TRBV5-6|-
TGTGCCAGCAGCTTGGGGGGTGCTGGGGCCAACGTCCTGACTTTC
CASSLGGAGANVLTF
>TRBJ1-2|-|TRBV6-5|-
TGTGCCAGCAGCCAAAGGGAAAATCTCTATGGCTACACCTTC
CASSQRENLYGYTF
>TRBJ1-2|-|TRBV4-3|-
TGCGCCAGCAGCGTCGGGCGGGAATATGGCTACACCTTC
CASSVGREYGYTF
>TRBJ2-1|-|TRBV5-1|-
TGCGCCAGCAGTTCGCAGGGGAACTACAATGAGCAGTTCTTC
CASSSQGNYNEQFF
>TRBJ1-1|-|TRBV6-5|-
TGTGCCAGCAGTTCGCGGGGGGTTAACACTGAAGCTTTCTTT
CASSSRGVNTEAFF
>TRBJ2-6|-|TRBV5-1|-
TGCGCCAGCAGCTTCCCCGCCCGGGCGGGGGCCTCCTCTGGGGCCAACGTCCTGACTTTC
CASSFPARAGASSGANVLTF
>TRBJ2-1|-|TRBV15|TRBD2
TGTGCCACCAGCAGAGCCAGGACTAGCCTTACCTACAATGAGCAGTTCTTC
CATSRARTSLTYNEQFF
>TRBJ1-5|-|TRBV28|-
TGTGCCAGCAGTTCCAGGGGAGGTAGGAATCAGCCCCAGCATTTT
CASSSRGGRNQPQHF